The 25 T cell receptor beta chains presented below share a single source sample, sequenced in a study of cytomegalovirus exposure and HLA in healthy donors. Vbeta (60) and Jbeta (13) primers were used in the PCR. Only in-frame clones appear in the TCRdb table, and some are missing; sequencing was by immunoSEQ multiplex PCR. The repertoire includes some 140,000 clones, about 68% of them detected once, and over 1.5% sits in the top ten. Sample: PBMCs. The source is a human donor in good health.

V usage is TRBV5-6 and J usage is TRBJ2-7, with TRBD1 matching 8 bases. The germline V gene has CDR1 SGHDT and CDR2 YYEEEE. The CDR3 is 15 amino acids. With 2 bases clipped from V and 2 bases from J, the junction kept 6 bases outside the gene matches. Written as DNA, the CDR3 is TGTGCCAGCAGCTTCGGACAGGGTCCTGCCTACGAGCAGTACTTC. This gives the protein CASSFGQGPAYEQYF.

V and J are TRBV9 and TRBJ2-7; possible D gene TRBD1, 5 bases. V lost 4 bases and J lost 1, with 18 bases in between. The germline gives CDR1 SGDLS, CDR2 YYNGEE. The CDR3 contains 16 residues. CDR3 DNA sequence: TGTGCCAGCAGCTCCCAAGGGGAATATGGTTCCTACGAGCAGTACTTC. Residues: CASSSQGEYGSYEQYF. The whole variable domain, filled in from reference TRBV9 and TRBJ2-7, reads DSGVTQTPKHLITATGQRVTLRCSPRSGDLSVYWYQQSLDQGLQFLIQYYNGEERAKGNILERFSAQQFPDLHSELNLSSLELGDSALYFCASSSQGEYGSYEQYFGPGTRLTVT.

The chain combines TRBV10-3 with TRBJ2-1; TRBD2 matches 12 bases. Per germline, CDR1 ENHRY and CDR2 SYGVKD. This CDR3 is 17 amino acids long. V trimming: 0 bases; J trimming: 8 bases; junction bases outside the gene matches: 8. CDR3 amino acids: CAISESAVLAGGYEQFF. For the CDR3, the DNA is TGTGCCATCAGTGAGTCGGCCGTGCTAGCGGGAGGGTATGAGCAGTTCTTC.

This clone came up once. The gene calls are TRBV25-1 and TRBJ2-1; 10 bases match TRBD1. Germline CDR1 and CDR2: MGHDK and SYGVNS. Losses at the gene ends were 7 bases for V and 7 bases for J; bases not matched to a gene: 10. The CDR3 contains 15 residues. This CDR3 is CASTPGTGEGNEQFF. The CDR3 coding sequence is TGTGCCAGCACCCCCGGGACAGGGGAAGGTAATGAGCAGTTCTTC.

The chain recombines TRBV4-1 with TRBJ2-1, with D uncertain. V lost 0 bases and J lost 12, with 9 bases in between. The CDR3 loop spans 12 amino acids. Germline CDR1 MGHRA, CDR2 YSYEKL. For the CDR3, the DNA is TGCGCCAGCAGCCAAGAAGGTGGCGGGCAGTTCTTC. Its translation is CASSQEGGGQFF.

The gene calls are TRBV5-4 and TRBJ2-1; 9 bases fit TRBD2. The junction had 10 bases not matched to a gene; V was cut back by 4 bases and J by 8 bases. Per germline, CDR1 SGHNT and CDR2 YYREEE (reference sequence). The length of the CDR3 is 15 residues. CDR3 sequence: CASSPKAGGGDEQFF. The DNA of the CDR3 is TGTGCCAGCAGCCCCAAAGCGGGAGGAGGAGATGAGCAGTTCTTC.

The chain links TRBV28 to TRBJ2-3; TRBD2 aligns across 8 bases. Trimming took 4 bases from V and 0 from J; bases not matched to a gene: 3. In germline, CDR1 is MDHEN, CDR2 SYDVKM. The CDR3 runs to 15 residues. In DNA, the CDR3 is TGTGCCAGCAGTTCAGCGGGAGCCAGCACAGATACGCAGTATTTT. Its translation: CASSSAGASTDTQYF.

The V call is TRBV4-3, the J call TRBJ2-1, with 9 bases identical to TRBD2. J was trimmed by 5 bases and V by 4 bases; bases with no gene match: 12. The CDR3 has 17 residues. Germline V CDR1 and CDR2: LGHNA, YSLEER. The CDR3 DNA follows: TGCGCCAGCAGCCGGACCCTTAGCGGGAGTACCCACAATGAGCAGTTCTTC. Its protein is CASSRTLSGSTHNEQFF.

CDR3 amino acids: CASSTGQGSTGELFF. CDR3 bases: TGTGCCAGTAGTACGGGACAGGGATCCACCGGGGAGCTGTTTTTT. J is TRBJ2-2 and V is TRBV19; TRBD1 matches at 9 bases. V lost 4 bases, J lost 4 bases, and 4 bases stayed unmatched. Germline V gives CDR1 LNHDA, CDR2 SQIVND (reference sequence). The CDR3 is 15 amino acids.

This clone was detected only a few times. CDR3 coding DNA: TGCGCCAGCAGCCAAGCCCTTGGACAGGGGTACGAGCAGTACTTC. Amino acids: CASSQALGQGYEQYF. The chain uses TRBV4-3 and TRBJ2-5; 9 nucleotides match TRBD1. The J call may be wrong; the DNA end is better matched by TRBJ2-7. The germline CDR1 and CDR2 sequences are LGHNA and YSLEER. The CDR3 has 15 residues.

This clone was counted between two and nine times. This chain uses TRBV6-6 with TRBJ2-5; no clear D. The length of the CDR3 is 14 residues. The germline gives CDR1 MNHNY, CDR2 SVGAGI (reference sequence). Trimming removed 2 bases at V and 5 bases at J, with 12 bases between. CDR3: CASSYARFSETQYF. In DNA form, the CDR3 reads TGTGCCAGCAGTTACGCTAGGTTTTCGGAGACCCAGTACTTC.

The genes are TRBV14 and TRBJ2-7; 10 bases match TRBD1. After removal of 4 bases from V and 1 base from J, the junction contained 4 bases not matched to a gene. CDR1 and CDR2 (germline): SGHDN, FVKESK. The CDR3 runs 15 residues. The CDR3 loop reads CASSRGQGVSYEQYF. CDR3 bases: TGTGCCAGCAGCCGTGGACAGGGGGTATCCTACGAGCAGTACTTC.

V and J are TRBV28 and TRBJ1-4; 8 bases fit TRBD1. The CDR3 has 16 amino acids. Germline CDR1 reads MDHEN; CDR2 reads SYDVKM. J was trimmed by 5 bases and V by 4 bases; bases with no gene match: 9. DNA of the CDR3: TGTGCCAGCAGTTCCTTCCCGGGACAGGAGAATGAAAAACTGTTTTTT. Encoded protein: CASSSFPGQENEKLFF.

This clone showed up just a few times. The chain has TRBV18 and TRBJ2-7; 7 nucleotides line up with TRBD2. This CDR3 is built from 16 residues. V shed 3 bases, J shed 0 bases, and the junction held 8 bases outside the gene matches. Germline V gene sequence: CDR1 KGHSH, CDR2 LQKENI. In nucleotides, the CDR3 is TGTGCCAGCTCACCGAGACGGGAGGCGTACTCCTACGAGCAGTACTTC. Translated, it gives CASSPRREAYSYEQYF.

This chain connects TRBV5-6 to TRBJ1-5; no reliable D call. Trimming took off 0 bases at V and 4 bases at J, with 20 bases between the two ends. Germline-derived CDR1 and CDR2 are SGHDT and YYEEEE. The CDR3 totals 18 residues. CDR3 residues: CASSLGLEGSRKNQPQHF. The CDR3 DNA follows: TGTGCCAGCAGCTTGGGTTTGGAGGGATCGAGAAAGAATCAGCCCCAGCATTTT.

This clone was seen a handful of times. The chain recombines TRBV11-2 with TRBJ2-5; weak D call: TRBD2 (5 bases). From germline, CDR1 is SGHAT and CDR2 FQNNGV. V was trimmed by 4 bases and J by 5 bases, leaving 14 bases between them. CDR3 length equals 14 residues. The CDR3 sequence: CASSSLVGVETQYF. The CDR3 DNA follows: TGTGCCAGCAGCTCCCTCGTGGGAGTGGAGACCCAGTACTTC.

The gene calls are TRBV4-1 and TRBJ2-3, with TRBD2 matching over 12 bases. The V gene's germline CDR1 is MGHRA and CDR2 YSYEKL. Trimming at V came to 3 bases and at J to 0 bases, leaving 4 bases not matched to a gene. The CDR3 extends over 17 amino acids. CDR3 in DNA: TGCGCCAGCAGCCATAGGACTAGCGGGACTAGCACAGATACGCAGTATTTT. Translation gives CASSHRTSGTSTDTQYF.

The chain joins TRBV10-3 to TRBJ1-5; D is unclear. Per the germline V gene, CDR1 is ENHRY and CDR2 is SYGVKD. With 6 bases removed from V and 9 bases from J, the gap between germline ends came to 12 bases. The CDR3 runs to 12 residues. The CDR3: CAISDPEGPQHF. The CDR3 DNA sequence: TGTGCCATCAGCGACCCGGAGGGGCCCCAGCATTTT.

In its sample, this clone was seen a few times. The chain couples TRBV5-1 to TRBJ2-7; TRBD1 aligns across 9 bases. Germline-derived CDR1 and CDR2 are SGHRS and YFSETQ. This CDR3 is built from 16 residues. The junction had 8 bases not matched to a gene; V was cut back by 4 bases and J by 0 bases. In DNA, the CDR3 is TGCGCCAGCAGCAGAGAAGGACAGGGGAGCTCCTACGAGCAGTACTTC. Translation: CASSREGQGSSYEQYF.

The chain has TRBV13 and TRBJ2-7; 8 bases are a match to TRBD1. This CDR3 has 15 residues. CDR1 is PRHDT and CDR2 is FYEKMQ in the germline V gene (reference sequence). Unmatched junction bases numbered 9, after V lost 5 bases and J lost 3 bases. In nucleotides, the CDR3 is TGTGCCAGCAGCCCTGGGACAGGCTCCAACTACGAGCAGTACTTC. This encodes CASSPGTGSNYEQYF. The full variable domain, rest sourced from reference TRBV13 and TRBJ2-7, is AAGVIQSPRHLIKEKRETATLKCYPIPRHDTVYWYQQGPGQDPQFLISFYEKMQSDKGSIPDRFSAQQFSDYHSELNMSSLELGDSALYFCASSPGTGSNYEQYFGPGTRLTVT.

In this sample, this clone turned up once. The chain recombines TRBV7-9 with TRBJ2-7, with 7 bases fitting TRBD2. CDR3 length: 17 amino acids. The V gene's germline CDR1 is SEHNR and CDR2 FQNEAQ (reference sequence). V shed 2 bases and J 1 base; nucleotides not matched to a gene: 11. This CDR3 reads CASSLFFSAGDSYEQYF. The CDR3 DNA sequence: TGTGCCAGCAGCTTATTCTTTAGCGCGGGAGATTCCTACGAGCAGTACTTC.

V is TRBV6-1 and J is TRBJ2-3, with D possibly TRBD1 on 5 matching bases. From germline, CDR1 is MNHNS and CDR2 SASEGT. Trimming shortened V by 4 bases and J by 2 bases, and 13 bases separated the two germline ends. The CDR3 totals 15 residues. This CDR3 is CASSGRASFTDTQYF. In DNA form, the CDR3 reads TGTGCCAGCAGTGGCAGGGCGAGCTTCACAGATACGCAGTATTTT.

This chain links TRBV6-6 with TRBJ2-7, with D perhaps matching TRBD1 (6 bases). Trimming left V 6 bases short and J 3 bases short, with 9 bases between. The CDR3 contains 12 residues. In germline, CDR1 is MNHNY, CDR2 SVGAGI (reference sequence). The CDR3 reads CASSHRVYEQYF. In nucleotides, the CDR3 is TGTGCCAGCAGCCACAGGGTCTACGAGCAGTACTTC.

The chain links TRBV28 to TRBJ2-7; 7 bases are a match to TRBD1. The CDR3 sequence is 14 residues long. Germline trimming cut 6 bases from V and 5 bases from J; bases unmatched to any gene: 10. The germline V gene has CDR1 MDHEN and CDR2 SYDVKM. CDR3: CASSQPHRGHEQYF. DNA of the CDR3: TGTGCCAGCAGCCAACCTCACAGGGGCCACGAGCAGTACTTC.

This chain connects TRBV27 to TRBJ2-2, with 7 bases lining up with TRBD2. Germline CDR1 reads MNHEY; CDR2 reads SMNVEV (reference sequence). V lost 5 bases and J lost 1; bases outside the gene matches: 4. This CDR3 comprises 15 residues. In DNA form, the CDR3 reads TGTGCCAGCAGTCCGGGGGGTAAGAACACCGGGGAGCTGTTTTTT. It codes for CASSPGGKNTGELFF.